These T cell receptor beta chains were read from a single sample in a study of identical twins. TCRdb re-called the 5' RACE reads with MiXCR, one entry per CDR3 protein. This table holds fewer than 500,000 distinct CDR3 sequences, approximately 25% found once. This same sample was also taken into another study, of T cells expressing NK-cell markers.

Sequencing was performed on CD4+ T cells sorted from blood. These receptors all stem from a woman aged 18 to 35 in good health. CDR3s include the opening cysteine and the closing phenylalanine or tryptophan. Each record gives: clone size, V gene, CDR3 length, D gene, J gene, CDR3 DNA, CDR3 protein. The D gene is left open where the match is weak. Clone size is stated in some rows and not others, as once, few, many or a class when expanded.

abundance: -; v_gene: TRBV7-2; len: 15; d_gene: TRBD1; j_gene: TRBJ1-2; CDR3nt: TGTGCCAGCAGCCCGGACAGGGGAAAGAACTATGGCTACACCTTC; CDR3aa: CASSPDRGKNYGYTF
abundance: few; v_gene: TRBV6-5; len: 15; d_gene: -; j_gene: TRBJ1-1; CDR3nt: TGTGCCAGCAGTTACGGCCGGATCTTGAACACTGAAGCTTTCTTT; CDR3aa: CASSYGRILNTEAFF
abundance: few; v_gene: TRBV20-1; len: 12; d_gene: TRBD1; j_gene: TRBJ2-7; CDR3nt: TGCAGTGCTACGACAGGGATCTACGAGCAGTACTTC; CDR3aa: CSATTGIYEQYF
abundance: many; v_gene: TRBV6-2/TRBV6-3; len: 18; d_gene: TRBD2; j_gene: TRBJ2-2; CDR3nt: TGTGCCAGCAGTTACCCGGCTAGCGGATGGTTATCCACCGGGGAGCTGTTTTTT; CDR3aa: CASSYPASGWLSTGELFF
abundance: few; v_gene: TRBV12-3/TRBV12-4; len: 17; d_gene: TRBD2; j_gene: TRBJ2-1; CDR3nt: TGTGCCAGCAGTTTAGGACCGGGAGGGCCAATAAACAATGAGCAGTTCTTC; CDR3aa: CASSLGPGGPINNEQFF
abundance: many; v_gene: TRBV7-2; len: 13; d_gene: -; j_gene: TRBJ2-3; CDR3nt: TGTGCCAGCAGCTTAATGTCTGCAGATACGCAGTATTTT; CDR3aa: CASSLMSADTQYF
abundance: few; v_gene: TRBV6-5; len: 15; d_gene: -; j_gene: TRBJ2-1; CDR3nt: TGTGCCAGCAGTTACTCCCCGCTAGTGCGGAATGAGCAGTTCTTC; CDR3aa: CASSYSPLVRNEQFF
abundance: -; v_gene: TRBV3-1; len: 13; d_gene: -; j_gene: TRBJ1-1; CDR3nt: TGTGCCAGCAGCTTTCTCGGGTCCACTGAAGCTTTCTTT; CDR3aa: CASSFLGSTEAFF
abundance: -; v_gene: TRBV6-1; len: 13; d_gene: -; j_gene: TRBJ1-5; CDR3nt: TGTGCCGGACGCGGGGACCGCGTGGGGCCCCAGCATTTT; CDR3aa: CAGRGDRVGPQHF
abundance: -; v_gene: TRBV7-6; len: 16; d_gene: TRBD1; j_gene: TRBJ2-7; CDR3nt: TGTGCCAGCAGCTTAGTAGGGGGCCACGACACCTACGAGCAGTACTTC; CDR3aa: CASSLVGGHDTYEQYF
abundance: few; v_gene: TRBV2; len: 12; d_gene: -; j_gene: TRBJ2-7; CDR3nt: TGTGCCAGCAGAGGGGAAGGGGACGAGCAGTACTTC; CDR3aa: CASRGEGDEQYF
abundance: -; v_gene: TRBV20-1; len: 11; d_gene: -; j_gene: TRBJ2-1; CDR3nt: TGCAGTGCTTTGACTGGGGGAGGGCAGTTCTTC; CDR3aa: CSALTGGGQFF
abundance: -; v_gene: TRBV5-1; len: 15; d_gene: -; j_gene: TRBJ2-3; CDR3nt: TGCGCCAGCAGCCCCTTACCCGCAGGGACCGATACGCAGTATTTT; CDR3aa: CASSPLPAGTDTQYF
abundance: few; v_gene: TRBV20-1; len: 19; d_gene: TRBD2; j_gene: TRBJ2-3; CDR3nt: TGCAGTGCTAGAGATCATTCTAGCGGGAGTACGGGGTGGGGAGATACGCAGTATTTT; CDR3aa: CSARDHSSGSTGWGDTQYF
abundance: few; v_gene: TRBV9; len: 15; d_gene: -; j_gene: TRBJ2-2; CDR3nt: TGTGCCAGCAGCCCAGGGCCGGACGGCACCGGGGAGCTGTTTTTT; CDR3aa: CASSPGPDGTGELFF
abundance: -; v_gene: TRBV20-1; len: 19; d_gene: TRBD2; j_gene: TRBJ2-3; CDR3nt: TGCAGTGCTAGGATGTTAGCGGGACTAGCGGCTAAGGGGACAGATACGCAGTATTTT; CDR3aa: CSARMLAGLAAKGTDTQYF
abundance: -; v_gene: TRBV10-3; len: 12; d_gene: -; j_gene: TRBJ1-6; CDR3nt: TGTGCCATCCGGACAGATAATTCACCCCTCCACTTT; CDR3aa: CAIRTDNSPLHF
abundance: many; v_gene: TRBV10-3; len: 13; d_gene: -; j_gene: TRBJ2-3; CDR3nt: TGTGCCGTCAGGGGTTCTAGCACAGATACGCAGTATTTT; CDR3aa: CAVRGSSTDTQYF
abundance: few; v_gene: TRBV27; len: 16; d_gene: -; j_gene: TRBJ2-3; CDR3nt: TGTGCCAGCAGTCCCAGCCCTTTTTGGGGCACAGATACGCAGTATTTT; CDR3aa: CASSPSPFWGTDTQYF